These 10 T cell receptor beta chains share one sample of origin, sequenced in a study of cytomegalovirus exposure and HLA in healthy donors (TCRdb year 2017). Preparation of the library involved the immunoSEQ multiplex PCR assay. TCRdb re-hosts the immuneACCESS table, in-frame sequences only. Its copies lack some clones; in the studies checked, an unresolved V gene accounts for under half of them, and the cause for the rest is not known. The sample table lists approximately 260,000 clones, around 85% of them with a count of one. The top ten clonotypes cover 0.95% to 1.5% of the sample. What was sequenced was PBMCs. Source of these receptors: a woman aged 30 to 39 in good health and CMV-seropositive.

The gene calls are TRBV6-6 and TRBJ1-2; weak D call: TRBD1 (5 bases). The CDR3 covers 15 residues. The germline V and J ends were trimmed by 6 bases and 4 bases, with 18 bases remaining between them. Germline V gene lookup returns CDR1 MNHNY and CDR2 SVGAGI (reference sequence). CDR3 bases: TGTGCCAGCAGCCCGAACCCCGACAGCTCCTATGGCTACACCTTC. Translated: CASSPNPDSSYGYTF.

The rearrangement joins TRBV27 to TRBJ2-3; the match to TRBD2 covers 10 bases. The CDR3 is made up of 18 amino acids. From germline, CDR1 is MNHEY and CDR2 SMNVEV (reference sequence). Germline trimming cut 7 bases from V and 3 bases from J; bases unmatched to any gene: 16. This chain's CDR3 is CASNTDVGASGSTDTQYF. CDR3 nucleotides: TGTGCCAGCAATACCGACGTGGGGGCTAGCGGGAGTACAGATACGCAGTATTTT.

V usage is TRBV10-3 and J usage is TRBJ1-1, with a weak D call TRBD1 (5 bases). The CDR3 sequence is 15 residues long. V was cut by 0 bases and J by 0 bases, with 8 bases left in between. Germline lookup yields CDR1 ENHRY and CDR2 SYGVKD. The CDR3 DNA sequence: TGTGCCATCAGTGAGTCGAAGGGGCTGAACACTGAAGCTTTCTTT. Its translation is CAISESKGLNTEAFF.

The rearrangement links TRBV7-2 to TRBJ1-2, with 7 bases fitting TRBD1. Germline CDR1 and CDR2: SGHTA and FQGNSA. V was pared by 6 bases and J by 8 bases, with 6 bases of the junction left unmatched. The CDR3 spans 12 residues. CDR3 loop: CASRGQPSGYTF. The CDR3 region has the DNA TGTGCCAGCAGGGGACAGCCTTCCGGCTACACCTTC.

The chain combines TRBV11-2 with TRBJ1-3; the D gene is possibly TRBD1 (6 bases). Deletions cut 3 bases from V and 3 bases from J, with 24 bases between. This CDR3 has 19 amino acids. Germline CDR1 is SGHAT and CDR2 is FQNNGV. CDR3 protein: CASSFGGGYGGASGNTIYF. DNA for the CDR3: TGTGCCAGCAGCTTTGGGGGCGGCTATGGGGGGGCAAGTGGAAACACCATATATTTT. Drawing the rest from reference TRBV11-2 and TRBJ1-3, the complete variable domain is EAGVAQSPRYKIIEKRQSVAFWCNPISGHATLYWYQQILGQGPKLLIQFQNNGVVDDSQLPKDRFSAERLKGVDSTLKIQPAKLEDSAVYLCASSFGGGYGGASGNTIYFGEGSWLTVV.

The chain uses TRBV19 and TRBJ1-2; weak D call: TRBD1 (6 bases). This CDR3 has 14 residues. Trimming removed 5 bases from V and 4 bases from J, with 14 bases in between. Germline lookup yields CDR1 LNHDA and CDR2 SQIVND (reference sequence). The DNA for the CDR3 is TGTGCCAGTAGTTTCCCGGACAGAGGCTATGGCTACACCTTC. It specifies CASSFPDRGYGYTF.

The chain combines TRBV5-4 with TRBJ2-7; TRBD2 might be the D (5 bases). The germline V gene has CDR1 SGHNT and CDR2 YYREEE (reference sequence). V was cut by 5 bases and J by 3 bases, with 12 bases left in between. This CDR3 contains 13 residues. The CDR3 sequence: CASSYSGYYEQYF. CDR3 DNA sequence: TGTGCCAGCAGTTACAGCGGATACTACGAGCAGTACTTC.

The rearrangement joins TRBV5-1 to TRBJ1-4; possibly TRBD1 for D (5 bases). V lost 6 bases and J 0 bases, leaving 15 bases between the germline ends. The length of the CDR3 is 16 residues. Germline values: CDR1 SGHRS, CDR2 YFSETQ. CDR3 DNA sequence: TGCGCCAGCACCGAGATGACAGTTGCAACTAATGAAAAACTGTTTTTT. Protein product: CASTEMTVATNEKLFF. The full variable domain, completed using reference TRBV5-1 and TRBJ1-4, is KAGVTQTPRYLIKTRGQQVTLSCSPISGHRSVSWYQQTPGQGLQFLFEYFSETQRNKGNFPGRFSGRQFSNSRSEMNVSTLELGDSALYLCASTEMTVATNEKLFFGSGTQLSVL.

V is TRBV18 and J is TRBJ1-1; D is ambiguous. This CDR3 spans 13 amino acids. Germline V gene sequence: CDR1 KGHSH, CDR2 LQKENI. Between the trimmed V and J ends, which lost 3 bases and 1 base, there was a span of 6 bases. CDR3 in DNA: TGTGCCAGCTCACCTGAACAGAACACTGAAGCTTTCTTT. This codes for CASSPEQNTEAFF.

This clone showed up just a few times. V and J are TRBV27 and TRBJ1-5; perhaps TRBD1 as D (5 bases). In germline, CDR1 is MNHEY, CDR2 SMNVEV (reference sequence). V shed 8 bases and J shed 3 bases, with 11 bases lying between them. The CDR3 is 13 amino acids. CDR3 bases: TGTGCCAGCTTGGGGCGGCACAATCAGCCCCAGCATTTT. Amino acids: CASLGRHNQPQHF.